Listed here are 11 T cell receptor beta chains from one sample, sequenced in a study of identical twins. TCRdb analysed the 5' RACE reads with MiXCR anew, one entry per CDR3 protein. The data hold about 200,000 distinct CDR3 sequences, with about a tenth observed a single time. Sequencing was carried out using memory (CD45RO+) T cells sorted from blood. These receptors were collected from a woman aged 18 to 35 in good health.

This clonotype has at least ten counts. CDR3: CSARDLGKGTDTQYF. The CDR3 DNA reads TGCAGTGCTAGAGATCTAGGAAAGGGCACAGATACGCAGTATTTT. The chain joins TRBV20-1 to TRBJ2-3, with D unclear. The length of the CDR3 is 15 residues. V lost 0 bases to trimming and J lost 1 base, with 11 bases between them. CDR1 is DFQATT and CDR2 is SNEGSKA in the germline V gene (reference sequence).

This clonotype occurred a few times. Here the CDR3 reads CASSYRAGVSDTQYF. The CDR3 DNA reads as TGTGCCAGCAGTTACCGGGCGGGAGTGTCAGATACGCAGTATTTT. This sequence joins TRBV6-5 and TRBJ2-3; 7 bases align to TRBD2. Germline trimming cut 2 bases from V and 4 bases from J; bases unmatched to any gene: 6. The germline CDR1 and CDR2 sequences are MNHEY and SVGAGI. This CDR3 is 15 amino acids long.

The V call is TRBV14, the J call TRBJ2-2, with D unresolved. The germline V gene encodes CDR1 SGHDN and CDR2 FVKESK. Trimming stripped 2 bases from V and 6 bases from J, with 7 bases between. This CDR3 has 13 amino acids. CDR3 bases: TGTGCCAGCAGCCAATGGATACCCGGGGAGCTGTTTTTT. Residues: CASSQWIPGELFF.

The table lists this clonotype with a few counts. The chain combines TRBV7-2 with TRBJ2-1; possibly TRBD1 for D (6 bases). Germline CDR1 and CDR2: SGHTA and FQGNSA. The CDR3 runs 15 residues. V was clipped by 3 bases and J by 8 bases, with 17 bases between them. CDR3 sequence reads: CASSFGGTTRDEQFF. In DNA form, the CDR3 reads TGTGCCAGCAGCTTTGGTGGGACAACCCGGGATGAGCAGTTCTTC.

This clonotype has a handful of counts. This chain uses TRBV10-1 with TRBJ1-1; 8 nucleotides align to TRBD1. Unmatched junction bases numbered 7, after V lost 6 bases and J lost 4 bases. Germline values: CDR1 WNHNN, CDR2 SYGVQD (reference sequence). The CDR3 runs to 14 residues. The CDR3 DNA sequence: TGCGCCAGCAGCCCCCGACAGGGGAGCACTGAAGCTTTCTTT. Residues: CASSPRQGSTEAFF.

The gene calls are TRBV25-1 and TRBJ2-7; perhaps D is TRBD1 or TRBD2 (5 bases each). CDR3 length: 11 residues. The germline V gene has CDR1 MGHDK and CDR2 SYGVNS. Trimming shortened V by 2 bases and J by 6 bases, and 5 bases separated the two germline ends. CDR3 sequence reads: CASSEGGEQYF. The CDR3 bases are TGTGCCAGCAGTGAAGGGGGCGAGCAGTACTTC.

The V gene is TRBV20-1, the J gene TRBJ2-7; 9 nucleotides line up with TRBD1. The germline V gene encodes CDR1 DFQATT and CDR2 SNEGSKA (reference sequence). CDR3 length equals 13 residues. After removal of 1 base from V and 3 bases from J, the junction contained 1 base not matched to a gene. The CDR3 is CSARVTGGYEQYF. CDR3 in DNA: TGCAGTGCTAGAGTGACAGGGGGCTACGAGCAGTACTTC.

This clonotype occurred a few times. V and J are TRBV12-3 or TRBV12-4 and TRBJ2-4; D possibly corresponds to TRBD1 (5 bases). The CDR3 runs to 16 residues. Trimming pared 1 base from V and 0 bases from J, leaving 10 bases between. CDR3 nucleotide sequence: TGTGCCAGCAGTTTAGGGGGCCTCCTAGCCAAAAACATTCAGTACTTC. It codes for CASSLGGLLAKNIQYF.

This clonotype was seen at least ten times. This chain connects TRBV5-1 to TRBJ1-6; D is ambiguous. Per germline, CDR1 SGHRS and CDR2 YFSETQ. The CDR3 has 14 residues. Trimming pared 4 bases from V and 5 bases from J, leaving 10 bases between. The DNA for the CDR3 is TGCGCCAGCAGCATACTACTCGATAATTCACCCCTCCACTTT. As protein: CASSILLDNSPLHF.

The chain uses TRBV6-6 and TRBJ1-2; D is undetermined. The CDR3 spans 13 residues. Germline V gives CDR1 MNHNY, CDR2 SVGAGI (reference sequence). Trimming left V 5 bases short and J 3 bases short, with 10 bases between. This CDR3 is CASSRSGDYGYTF. CDR3 DNA: TGTGCCAGCAGTCGCTCCGGGGACTATGGCTACACCTTC.

The sample holds a few counts of this clonotype. The chain has TRBV20-1 and TRBJ2-7, with D perhaps matching TRBD1 or TRBD2 (6 bases each). V was pared by 4 bases and J by 6 bases, with 13 bases between. Germline CDR1 is DFQATT and CDR2 is SNEGSKA (reference sequence). This CDR3 has 12 residues. CDR3 sequence: CSATGDFLEQYF. In nucleotides, the CDR3 is TGCAGTGCTACAGGGGACTTTCTCGAGCAGTACTTC.